These T cell receptor beta chains were read from a single sample in a study of CD8+ T cells in alopecia areata. Profiled with immunoSEQ multiplex PCR; TCRdb holds only in-frame clones, not every one. The sample holds 180,000 or so clones, 51% seen once. The sequenced sample was CD8+ T cells sorted from blood, obtained between weeks 51 and 54, from a patient treated with tofacitinib. Receptor source: a human donor with alopecia areata. Each CDR3 is given with its conserved first and last residue. A D gene is named only where the DNA matches it firmly. Rows give clone size only sometimes, using once, few, many, or a class for an expanded clone.

.,TRBV6-5,TRBD2,TRBJ2-5,TGTGCCAGCAGTCAGACTAGCGGGGGGCCTGGGACCCAGTACTTC,CASSQTSGGPGTQYF
.,TRBV27,.,TRBJ1-1,TGTGCCAGCAGCCCGGGGGGCAGGGCGAACACTGAAGCTTTCTTT,CASSPGGRANTEAFF
few,TRBV29-1,.,TRBJ1-1,TGCAGCGTAACTCGGACGGCGAACACTGAAGCTTTCTTT,CSVTRTANTEAFF
.,TRBV11-2,.,TRBJ2-7,TGTGCCAGCAGCTTTTGGGGGGGGCAGAACGAGCAGTACTTC,CASSFWGGQNEQYF
.,TRBV11-2,TRBD1,TRBJ2-1,TGTGCCAGCAGCTTAGTCCCACAGGGGCCAAGTGAGCAGTTCTTC,CASSLVPQGPSEQFF
.,TRBV6-6,.,TRBJ2-7,TGTGCCAGCAGAGATTTTGGGCTCCCCTACGAGCAGTACTTC,CASRDFGLPYEQYF
.,TRBV13,TRBD2,TRBJ2-7,TGTGCCAGCAGCTCCCCGGGGGGGTACGAGCAGTACTTC,CASSSPGGYEQYF
.,TRBV4-1,.,TRBJ1-2,TGCGCCAGCAGCCAAGTACTGGGCGACGGAGGCTACACCTTC,CASSQVLGDGGYTF
.,TRBV27,.,TRBJ1-1,TGTGCCAGCAGTCAGGGCCAGCACACTGAAGCTTTCTTT,CASSQGQHTEAFF
few,TRBV4-2,.,TRBJ2-7,TGTGCCAGCAGCCAAGAGTTAGCCAGCTCCTACGAGCAGTACTTC,CASSQELASSYEQYF
.,TRBV2,.,TRBJ1-1,TGTGCCAGCAGTGAGGACCAGCTCCCTGAAGCTTTCTTT,CASSEDQLPEAFF
.,TRBV6-1,TRBD1,TRBJ2-1,TGTGCCAGCAGGGTGGGACAGGGGGCTTGGAATGAGCAGTTCTTC,CASRVGQGAWNEQFF
.,TRBV13,.,TRBJ2-7,TGTGCCAGCAGCCCCCCGACAGGCCAGGACGAGCAGTACTTC,CASSPPTGQDEQYF
.,TRBV30,.,TRBJ1-5,TGTGCCTGGAGGACAGGTTGGGGCAATCAGCCCCAGCATTTT,CAWRTGWGNQPQHF
.,TRBV5-1,.,TRBJ2-7,TGCGCCAGCAGCTTGGTCCCGGACTCCTCCTACGAGCAGTACTTC,CASSLVPDSSYEQYF
.,TRBV10-3,TRBD1,TRBJ2-5,TGTGCCATCAGTGAGGGACAGGGGGACGAGACCCAGTACTTC,CAISEGQGDETQYF
.,TRBV7-2,TRBD1,TRBJ1-6,TGTGCCAGCAGCTTACTAGGGACAGAGAATTCACCCCTCCACTTT,CASSLLGTENSPLHF
few,TRBV7-9,.,TRBJ2-5,TGTGCCAGCAGCCGGGGGACAGTCTCAACTCTGAGGGTCGAGACCCAGTACTTC,CASSRGTVSTLRVETQYF
.,TRBV11-2,TRBD2,TRBJ2-7,TGTGCCAGCAGCTTAGAGCCGGCGGTAGCGGGGGCCGGGTACGAGCAGTACTTC,CASSLEPAVAGAGYEQYF
few,TRBV30,.,TRBJ2-7,TGTGCCTGGAGGTTACCGGGATTTTCCTACGAGCAGTACTTC,CAWRLPGFSYEQYF
.,TRBV7-2,.,TRBJ2-5,TGTGCCAGCAGCTTAGTGGCCAAAAAGGAGGAGACCCAGTACTTC,CASSLVAKKEETQYF
.,TRBV19,.,TRBJ1-5,TGTGCCAGTAGTATAGATCGCTGGGGAAGCAATCAGCCCCAGCATTTT,CASSIDRWGSNQPQHF
.,TRBV4-3,.,TRBJ2-3,TGCGCCAGCAGCCCCCCAGGGGTCACAGATACGCAGTATTTT,CASSPPGVTDTQYF
few,TRBV7-2,TRBD1,TRBJ2-7,TGTGCCAGCTTTTTGATAGGGACAGGGAAGGGCTACGAGCAGTACTTC,CASFLIGTGKGYEQYF
.,TRBV4-1,.,TRBJ1-3,TGCGCCAGCAGCCAAGCCGCATCTGGAAACACCATATATTTT,CASSQAASGNTIYF
few,TRBV7-9,TRBD1,TRBJ2-7,TGTGCCAGCAGCTCCCTGGACAGGGAGTACGAGCAGTACTTC,CASSSLDREYEQYF
.,TRBV7-8,.,TRBJ2-7,TGTGCCAGCAGCTTACTACCCCCTTTGGACGAGCAGTACTTC,CASSLLPPLDEQYF
.,TRBV29-1,TRBD1,TRBJ2-7,TGCAGCGTTTTCTCCGGGACAGGGGTTTCCTACGAGCAGTACTTC,CSVFSGTGVSYEQYF
.,TRBV9,.,TRBJ2-2,TGTGCCAGCAGCGTAATGACAAACACCGGGGAGCTGTTTTTT,CASSVMTNTGELFF
few,TRBV2,.,TRBJ2-3,TGTGCCAGCAGTGAACTTGCAGGGGCAGATACGCAGTATTTT,CASSELAGADTQYF
.,TRBV19,.,TRBJ2-5,TGTGCCAGTAGTATTTGGTACCAAGAGACCCAGTACTTC,CASSIWYQETQYF
few,TRBV5-4,TRBD1,TRBJ1-6,TGTGCCAGCAGCGCGGGACAGGGGGCTGGTAATTCACCCCTCCACTTT,CASSAGQGAGNSPLHF
few,TRBV6-1,.,TRBJ1-2,TGTGCCAGCAGTCCGACAGCCCACTATGGCTACACCTTC,CASSPTAHYGYTF
few,TRBV20-1,.,TRBJ1-1,TGCAGTGCTACAGTGAACACTGAAGCTTTCTTT,CSATVNTEAFF
few,TRBV6-1,.,TRBJ2-5,TGTGCCAGCCAGGTAGCGCAGGAGACCCAGTACTTC,CASQVAQETQYF